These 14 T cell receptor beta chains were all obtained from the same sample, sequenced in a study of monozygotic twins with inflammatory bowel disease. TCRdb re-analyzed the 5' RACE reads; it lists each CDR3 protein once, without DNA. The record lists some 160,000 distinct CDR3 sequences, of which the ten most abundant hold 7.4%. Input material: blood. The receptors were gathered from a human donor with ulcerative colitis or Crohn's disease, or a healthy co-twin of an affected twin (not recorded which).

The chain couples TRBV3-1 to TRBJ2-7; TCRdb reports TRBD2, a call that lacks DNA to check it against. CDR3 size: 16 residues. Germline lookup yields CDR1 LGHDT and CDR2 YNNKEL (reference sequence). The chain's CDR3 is CASSHGLASLSYEQYF.

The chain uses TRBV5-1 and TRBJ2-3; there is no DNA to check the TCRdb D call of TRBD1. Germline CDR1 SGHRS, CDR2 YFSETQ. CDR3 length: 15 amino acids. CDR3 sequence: CASSDGGRRGDTQYF.

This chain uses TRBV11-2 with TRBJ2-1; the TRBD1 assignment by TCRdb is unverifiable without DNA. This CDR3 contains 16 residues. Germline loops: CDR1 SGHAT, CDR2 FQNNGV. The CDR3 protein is CASSLGGNRADNEQFF.

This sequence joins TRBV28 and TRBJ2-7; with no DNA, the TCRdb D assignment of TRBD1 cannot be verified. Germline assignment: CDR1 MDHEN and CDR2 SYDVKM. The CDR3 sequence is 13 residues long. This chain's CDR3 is CASLGTPTYEQYF.

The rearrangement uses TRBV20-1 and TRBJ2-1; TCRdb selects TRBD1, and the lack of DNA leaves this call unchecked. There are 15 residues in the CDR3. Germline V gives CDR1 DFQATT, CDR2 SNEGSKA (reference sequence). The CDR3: CSAEAGRTPYNEQFF.

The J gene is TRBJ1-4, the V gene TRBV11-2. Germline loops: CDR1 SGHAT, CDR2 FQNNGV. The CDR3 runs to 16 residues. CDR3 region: CASSLGQGKTNEKLFF.

The CDR3 sequence: CASSLMLGNTGELFF. This chain uses TRBV28 with TRBJ2-2. This CDR3 has 15 amino acids. CDR1 and CDR2 (germline): MDHEN, SYDVKM.

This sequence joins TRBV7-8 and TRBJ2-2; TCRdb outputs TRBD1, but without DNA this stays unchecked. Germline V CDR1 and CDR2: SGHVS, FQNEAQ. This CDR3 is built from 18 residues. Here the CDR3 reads CASSSLGTNLGGTGELFF.

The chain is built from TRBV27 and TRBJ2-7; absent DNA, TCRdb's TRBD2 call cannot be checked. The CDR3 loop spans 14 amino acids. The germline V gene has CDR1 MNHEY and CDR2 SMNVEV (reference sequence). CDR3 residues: CASSPWTSGYEQYF.

This chain's CDR3 is CASSSGLTGSEKLFF. The rearrangement uses TRBV5-1 and TRBJ1-4; TCRdb selects TRBD1, and the lack of DNA leaves this call unchecked. The CDR3 sequence is 15 residues long. Germline CDR1 and CDR2: SGHRS and YFSETQ.

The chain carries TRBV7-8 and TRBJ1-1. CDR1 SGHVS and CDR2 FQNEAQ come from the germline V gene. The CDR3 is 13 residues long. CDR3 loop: CASSLAGTGEAFF.

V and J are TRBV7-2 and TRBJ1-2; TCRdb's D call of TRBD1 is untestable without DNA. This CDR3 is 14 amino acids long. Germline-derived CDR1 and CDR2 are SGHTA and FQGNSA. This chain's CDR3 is CASSHRTGNYGYTF. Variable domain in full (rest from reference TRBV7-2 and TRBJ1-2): GAGVSQSPSNKVTEKGKDVELRCDPISGHTALYWYRQSLGQGLEFLIYFQGNSAPDKSGLPSDRFSAERTGGSVSTLTIQRTQQEDSAVYLCASSHRTGNYGYTFGSGTRLTVV.

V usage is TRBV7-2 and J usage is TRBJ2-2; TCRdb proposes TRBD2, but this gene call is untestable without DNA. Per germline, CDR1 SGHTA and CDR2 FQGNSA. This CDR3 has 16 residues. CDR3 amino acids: CASSPPGTSNTGELFF. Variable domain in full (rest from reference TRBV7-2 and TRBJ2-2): GAGVSQSPSNKVTEKGKDVELRCDPISGHTALYWYRQSLGQGLEFLIYFQGNSAPDKSGLPSDRFSAERTGGSVSTLTIQRTQQEDSAVYLCASSPPGTSNTGELFFGEGSRLTVL.

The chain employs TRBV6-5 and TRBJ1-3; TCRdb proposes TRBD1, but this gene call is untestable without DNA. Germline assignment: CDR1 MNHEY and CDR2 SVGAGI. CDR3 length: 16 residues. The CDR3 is CASSYSSGVPGNTIYF.